This TCR beta chain stems from a study of blood T cell repertoires in COVID-19. Background on the study: The United States, Italy and Spain supplied acute and convalescent COVID-19 samples. PBMCs, B-cell-depleted T cells, or T cells were the source of the cDNA or gDNA that made up the material.

Method: immunoSEQ multiplex PCR; TCRdb's copy keeps in-frame clones and lacks some. The repertoire includes roughly 200,000 clones, 86% of them detected once, and about 6% sits in the top ten. This clone was seen repeatedly, ten times or more. The CDR3 is made up of 18 amino acids. CDR1 and CDR2 (germline): MDHEN, SYDVKM. V was clipped by 3 bases and J by 0 bases, with 20 bases between them. The J gene is TRBJ1-1, the V gene TRBV28, with D possibly being TRBD1 (6 bases). The sequence was obtained from a man in his forties with acute COVID-19. The source material was PBMCs or T cells enriched from blood (not recorded which). CDR3 residues: CASSFPGGTMSMNTEAFF. The CDR3 coding sequence is TGTGCCAGCAGTTTCCCCGGGGGGACAATGAGTATGAACACTGAAGCTTTCTTT.